The rows below give T cell receptor beta chains drawn from one sample of a study of multiple sclerosis patients with progressive multifocal leukoencephalopathy. Only in-frame clones appear in the TCRdb table, and some are missing; sequencing was by immunoSEQ multiplex PCR. The top ten hold 3% to 3.5% of the sample, which has roughly 32,000 clones, 87% seen once. The sample here was PBMCs, taken from a patient treated with natalizumab. These receptors were taken from a human donor with progressive multifocal leukoencephalopathy. Each CDR3 is given with its conserved first and last residue. D genes are given only for firm matches. Expanded clones get a size class; other rows say once, few or many, or leave the size out.

>.|TRBV7-8|TRBJ2-4|TRBD2
CASSPKRPSGRGTKNIQYF
TGTGCCAGCAGCCCGAAGAGGCCTAGCGGGAGAGGAACCAAAAACATTCAGTACTTC
>.|TRBV5-1|TRBJ2-2|TRBD2
CASSLTSGTNTGELFF
TGCGCCAGCAGCTTGACTAGCGGGACTAACACCGGGGAGCTGTTTTTT
>few|TRBV5-8|TRBJ1-1|.
CASSLRGNTEAFF
TGTGCCAGCAGCTTGCGTGGGAACACTGAAGCTTTCTTT
>.|TRBV5-1|TRBJ2-1|TRBD2
CASSLSGIVNEQFF
TGCGCCAGCAGCTTGAGCGGGATTGTCAATGAGCAGTTCTTC
>.|TRBV7-9|TRBJ1-2|TRBD1
CASSSTGDGGYTF
TGTGCCAGCAGCTCGACAGGGGACGGAGGCTACACCTTC
>.|TRBV7-2|TRBJ2-7|.
CASSLYGNPGYEQYF
TGTGCCAGCAGCTTATATGGAAACCCCGGCTACGAGCAGTACTTC
>.|TRBV14|TRBJ2-7|.
CASSQVRGRGEQYF
TGTGCCAGCAGCCAAGTAAGGGGTAGGGGGGAGCAGTACTTC
>.|TRBV7-9|TRBJ2-7|.
CASSPRTLPFHEQYF
TGTGCCAGCAGCCCCCGAACGTTACCCTTCCACGAGCAGTACTTC
>.|TRBV15|TRBJ1-1|TRBD1
CATSRAGTGGGRGTEAFF
TGTGCCACCAGCAGAGCGGGTACAGGGGGCGGAAGGGGCACTGAAGCTTTCTTT
>.|TRBV25-1|TRBJ2-2|.
CASSESAPANTGELFF
TGTGCCAGCAGTGAATCAGCCCCTGCTAACACCGGGGAGCTGTTTTTT
>.|TRBV18|TRBJ1-4|TRBD1
CASSPSPGQKKLFF
TGTGCCAGCTCACCAAGTCCGGGACAGAAAAAACTGTTTTTT
>.|TRBV15|TRBJ2-7|TRBD2
CATSLGAGAYEQYF
TGTGCCACCAGTTTGGGCGCGGGGGCCTACGAGCAGTACTTC
>.|TRBV28|TRBJ1-3|TRBD1
CASSSVGDRPISSGNTIYF
TGTGCCAGCAGTTCCGTTGGGGACAGGCCGATTTCCTCTGGAAACACCATATATTTT
>.|TRBV18|TRBJ1-5|.
CASSRQRGAGQPQHF
TGTGCCAGCTCACGGCAGCGGGGGGCAGGCCAGCCCCAGCATTTT
>few|TRBV6-5|TRBJ2-1|.
CASSYVAEPPYNEQFF
TGTGCCAGCAGTTACGTGGCGGAACCCCCCTACAATGAGCAGTTCTTC
>.|TRBV9|TRBJ2-7|TRBD1
CASSASPDRAAEQYF
TGTGCCAGCAGCGCCTCCCCCGACAGGGCGGCCGAGCAGTACTTC
>once|TRBV28|TRBJ1-2|TRBD1
CASRTHSQGARGYTF
TGTGCCAGCAGGACTCACTCACAGGGGGCGCGTGGCTACACCTTC
>few|TRBV4-3|TRBJ1-3|.
CASSRISGNTIYF
TGCGCCAGCAGCCGCATCTCTGGAAACACCATATATTTT
>.|TRBV10-2|TRBJ2-3|.
CASSEGTDTQYF
TGCGCCAGCAGTGAGGGCACAGATACGCAGTATTTT
>.|TRBV30|TRBJ1-2|.
CASTTSTANYGYTF
TGTGCCTCAACGACCAGCACAGCTAACTATGGCTACACCTTC
>.|TRBV9|TRBJ2-1|TRBD2
CASSVEPGGRGTSGQFF
TGTGCCAGCAGCGTAGAGCCCGGCGGGAGAGGTACTAGTGGCCAGTTCTTC
>.|TRBV6-5|TRBJ2-7|.
CASMALQGYEQYF
TGTGCCAGCATGGCCCTACAGGGCTACGAGCAGTACTTC
>.|TRBV19|TRBJ2-3|.
CASLYQGTDTQYF
TGTGCCAGCCTCTATCAGGGCACAGATACGCAGTATTTT
>.|TRBV5-4|TRBJ2-7|.
CASSQQGYEQYF
TGTGCCAGCAGCCAGCAGGGTTACGAGCAGTACTTC
>.|TRBV5-6|TRBJ2-7|.
CASSLEMDYSYEQYF
TGTGCCAGCAGCTTGGAGATGGACTATTCCTACGAGCAGTACTTC
>.|TRBV18|TRBJ2-7|.
CASSKGEVYEQYF
TGTGCCAGCTCAAAGGGGGAGGTATACGAGCAGTACTTC
>.|TRBV15|TRBJ2-7|TRBD2
CATSRVGAGVSEQYF
TGTGCCACCAGCAGAGTTGGAGCGGGAGTATCCGAGCAGTACTTC
>.|TRBV28|TRBJ2-7|TRBD1
CASSINRGNSEQYF
TGTGCCAGCAGTATTAACAGGGGTAACAGCGAGCAGTACTTC
>.|TRBV28|TRBJ2-7|TRBD1
CASSSRRTGAYEQYF
TGTGCCAGCAGTTCCCGTAGGACAGGGGCCTACGAGCAGTACTTC
>.|TRBV19|TRBJ1-5|.
CASSMSGGNQPQHF
TGTGCCAGTAGTATGTCAGGAGGCAATCAGCCCCAGCATTTT
>once|TRBV9|TRBJ2-3|.
CASSVGGGATQYF
TGTGCCAGCAGCGTAGGGGGCGGAGCTACGCAGTATTTT